This T cell receptor (beta chain) was found in a study of vaccination and CD4 T cells after COVID-19. Study at large: The study sampled three convalescent patients at day 14 and again at days 161 to 241 post-vaccination. Stimulation of the cells used overlapping spike peptide pools from SARS-CoV-2 and from the common cold coronaviruses HCoV-NL63, HCoV-OC43 and HCoV-229E.

Time point specified: late sampling 161 to 241 days after vaccination in a few convalescent patients. The treatment here: approximately nine-day PBMC culture with coronavirus spike peptide pools or control peptides (ViraFEST assay). This clonotype was recorded a few times. Its target is not known. Cultured CD4+ T-cell DNA underwent Oncomine TCR Beta short-read sequencing. TCRdb reprocessed the PCR reads with MiXCR, giving one entry per CDR3 protein. In the table there are approximately 23,000 distinct CDR3 sequences, around two fifths of which are singletons. The junction had 14 bases not matched to a gene; V was cut back by 6 bases and J by 4 bases. This CDR3 is built from 16 residues. Germline V gives CDR1 DFQATT, CDR2 SNEGSKA (reference sequence).

The chain couples TRBV20-1 to TRBJ2-3; TRBD2 matches at 9 bases. The clonotype comes from a human donor who had recovered from COVID-19. Sample: CD4+ T cells from blood, cultured in vitro, taken about 7 months after SARS-CoV-2 vaccination. This chain's CDR3 is CSALESGSGSSDTQYF. The CDR3 DNA sequence: TGCAGTGCCCTTGAGTCAGGTAGCGGGAGCTCAGATACGCAGTATTTT.